The sequence of this TCR beta chain was determined in a study of early stage breast cancer tumors. After removal of 3 bases from V and 1 base from J, the junction contained 1 base not matched to a gene. CDR3 length: 14 residues. Germline V gives CDR1 SGHKS, CDR2 YYEKEE (reference sequence). Each tumor contributed about 20-55 mg of diced tissue. Points on this clone: Its antigen is not known.

Profiled with immunoSEQ multiplex PCR; TCRdb holds only in-frame clones, not every one. The table records roughly 10,000 clones, under 85% of them present only once. Findings and caveats of the study: Compared with adjacent normal breast tissue, tumors showed 2 to 2.5-fold greater T cell density and higher clonality.

The sequencing input was breast tumor tissue. V and J are TRBV5-5 and TRBJ2-3, with TRBD1 matching over 8 bases. The TCR comes from a person aged 70 to 79 with breast cancer. The CDR3 here is CASSSGQGTDTQYF. The DNA for the CDR3 is TGTGCCAGCAGCTCGGGACAGGGCACAGATACGCAGTATTTT.